These 19 T cell receptor beta chains were all obtained from the same sample, sequenced in a study of cytomegalovirus exposure and HLA in healthy donors. PCR primers comprised 60 Vbeta and 13 Jbeta primers. Sequencing was performed with immunoSEQ multiplex PCR; in TCRdb, only in-frame clones are kept and a portion is missing. The sample lists 100,000 to 150,000 clones, roughly 75% seen once, with approximately 10% in the top ten. Sequenced input: PBMCs. All receptors derive from a man aged 30 to 39 in good health and CMV-seropositive.

The chain is built from TRBV7-6 and TRBJ2-1; 9 bases line up with TRBD2. The CDR3 runs 16 residues. The germline CDR1 and CDR2 sequences are SGHVS and FNYEAQ. Trimming cost V 3 bases and J 2 bases; bases outside gene matches: 5. Here the CDR3 reads CASSLGLAGTYNEQFF. CDR3 nucleotides: TGTGCCAGCAGCTTGGGGCTAGCGGGAACCTACAATGAGCAGTTCTTC.

Here the CDR3 DNA reads TGTGCCAGCAGCCAAGATAGGAGGGGGCTAGCGGGAGATCTAAGAAAAGAGACCCAGTACTTC. This encodes CASSQDRRGLAGDLRKETQYF. The V gene is TRBV4-2, the J gene TRBJ2-5; 10 bases align to TRBD2. The junction had 19 bases not matched to a gene; V was cut back by 0 bases and J by 3 bases. Germline V gives CDR1 LGHNA, CDR2 YNFKEQ. This CDR3 contains 21 residues.

The V gene is TRBV10-1, the J gene TRBJ2-7; D ambiguous. The CDR3 loop spans 15 amino acids. Trimming shortened V by 9 bases and J by 3 bases, and 21 bases separated the two germline ends. Germline assignment: CDR1 WNHNN and CDR2 SYGVQD (reference sequence). The CDR3 here is CARPSHRRLYYEQYF. CDR3 nucleotides: TGCGCCAGGCCAAGTCACCGGAGACTTTACTACGAGCAGTACTTC.

This clone was detected only once. This chain joins TRBV16 and TRBJ2-7; 8 bases line up with TRBD2. Germline CDR1 reads KGHSY; CDR2 reads FQNENV. The CDR3 contains 16 residues. With 4 bases clipped from V and 0 bases from J, the junction kept 8 bases outside the gene matches. The CDR3 region is CASSRRPGTSSYEQYF. The CDR3 DNA reads TGTGCCAGCAGCCGGCGACCCGGGACTAGCTCCTACGAGCAGTACTTC.

V is TRBV7-9 and J is TRBJ2-7, with TRBD2 matching over 9 bases. Germline loops: CDR1 SEHNR, CDR2 FQNEAQ (reference sequence). With 1 base clipped from V and 5 bases from J, the junction kept 12 bases outside the gene matches. The CDR3 extends over 17 amino acids. The CDR3 is CASSLEKASGMEDEQYF. In nucleotides, the CDR3 is TGTGCCAGCAGCTTAGAGAAGGCTAGCGGGATGGAGGACGAGCAGTACTTC.

The chain is built from TRBV1 and TRBJ2-3; TRBD2, the table's D call, lacks a check against the DNA. TRBV1 constitutes a pseudogene. This CDR3 spans 18 amino acids. CDR3 protein: CTSSHVVRGLHPQDTQYF. CDR3 in DNA: TGCACCAGCAGCCACGTGGTTAGAGGACTACACCCACAAGATACGCAGTATTTT.

The CDR3 DNA sequence: TGTGCCAGCAGTGATTTAGCGGGAGACGGGGATGAGCAGTTCTTC. It encodes CASSDLAGDGDEQFF. The chain has TRBV25-1 and TRBJ2-1; TRBD2 matches at 9 bases. The germline V gene has CDR1 MGHDK and CDR2 SYGVNS. J was trimmed by 8 bases and V by 3 bases; bases with no gene match: 8. The CDR3 is 15 residues long. Full variable domain (rest looked up from reference TRBV25-1 and TRBJ2-1): EADIYQTPRYLVIGTGKKITLECSQTMGHDKMYWYQQDPGMELHLIHYSYGVNSTEKGDLSSESTVSRIRTEHFPLTLESARPSHTSQYLCASSDLAGDGDEQFFGPGTRLTVL.

V gene TRBV5-1 combines with J gene TRBJ2-7; 15 bases fit TRBD2. This CDR3 spans 16 amino acids. V was clipped by 2 bases and J by 7 bases; unmatched bases: 7. Germline V gene lookup returns CDR1 SGHRS and CDR2 YFSETQ. CDR3 DNA sequence: TGCGCCAGCAGCTTCGGACTAGCGGGAGGGCCAGGTGAGCAGTACTTC. Translating gives CASSFGLAGGPGEQYF.

A word on this clone: The DNA is omitted, as the CDR3 cannot be located on it reliably, and the CDR3 follows TCRdb's listing. This sequence joins TRBV7-5 and TRBJ2-7; the table's D call, TRBD2, has no DNA check behind it. TRBV7-5 is listed as a pseudogene. The CDR3 is made up of 19 amino acids, end residues included. The CDR3 is CAPTVPEAYSSQKTYEQYF.

The chain employs TRBV10-2 and TRBJ2-5, with 14 nucleotides matching TRBD2. The CDR3 loop spans 15 amino acids. Trimming took 2 bases from V and 14 from J; bases not matched to a gene: 10. CDR1 is WSHSY, CDR2 SAAADI, per germline. CDR3 DNA: TGCGCCAGCAGTGAGGGACTAGCGGGAGGCCCGCATTGTTACTTC. Translating gives CASSEGLAGGPHCYF.

The chain is built from TRBV4-3 and TRBJ1-4; the D gene is possibly TRBD1 (5 bases). CDR3 length: 15 amino acids. Trimming removed 1 base at V and 7 bases at J, with 13 bases between. The germline CDR1 and CDR2 sequences are LGHNA and YSLEER. The CDR3 spells CASSQGGEGGEKLFF. CDR3 bases: TGCGCCAGCAGCCAAGGAGGGGAGGGTGGTGAAAAACTGTTTTTT.

This chain uses TRBV10-3 with TRBJ1-2, with 8 bases lining up with TRBD1. Germline V gene data show CDR1 as ENHRY and CDR2 as SYGVKD. With V trimmed by 0 bases and J by 7 bases, 7 bases remained unmatched. CDR3 size: 15 residues. In DNA, the CDR3 is TGTGCCATCAGTGAGTCCCCAGGGGGCTTCGTTGGCTACACCTTC. This encodes CAISESPGGFVGYTF.

The chain carries TRBV19 and TRBJ2-7; 9 bases line up with TRBD1. The germline V gene encodes CDR1 LNHDA and CDR2 SQIVND (reference sequence). The junction had 3 bases not matched to a gene; V was cut back by 4 bases and J by 2 bases. The CDR3 consists of 14 residues. CDR3 nucleotides: TGTGCCAGTAGTACCCGGACAGGGGCCTACGAGCAGTACTTC. Translation gives CASSTRTGAYEQYF.

The V and J genes are TRBV7-2 and TRBJ2-1, with 11 bases identical to TRBD2. CDR3 length equals 16 residues. V dropped 5 bases and J dropped 7; count of bases not matched to a gene: 10. CDR1 and CDR2 (germline): SGHTA, FQGNSA. CDR3 in DNA: TGTGCCAGCAGCCCCATAGCGGGAGGGCCCGTGAATGAGCAGTTCTTC. Amino acid sequence: CASSPIAGGPVNEQFF. The full variable domain, rest sourced from reference TRBV7-2 and TRBJ2-1, is GAGVSQSPSNKVTEKGKDVELRCDPISGHTALYWYRQSLGQGLEFLIYFQGNSAPDKSGLPSDRFSAERTGGSVSTLTIQRTQQEDSAVYLCASSPIAGGPVNEQFFGPGTRLTVL.

V gene TRBV4-3 combines with J gene TRBJ1-1; 10 bases line up with TRBD1. This CDR3 is 16 amino acids long. The germline CDR1 and CDR2 sequences are LGHNA and YSLEER. Trimming took 0 bases from V and 3 from J; bases not matched to a gene: 4. This chain's CDR3 is CASSQEETGGYTEAFF. CDR3 bases: TGCGCCAGCAGCCAAGAAGAGACAGGGGGCTACACTGAAGCTTTCTTT.

In this sample, this clone turned up a few times. V is TRBV6-6 and J is TRBJ2-7; 7 bases are a match to TRBD2. CDR3 length equals 16 residues. V lost 2 bases, J lost 4 bases, and 11 bases stayed unmatched. In germline, CDR1 is MNHNY, CDR2 SVGAGI (reference sequence). CDR3 nucleotides: TGTGCCAGCAGTTACCCGGGACTAAAGGATCGTTACGAGCAGTACTTC. As protein: CASSYPGLKDRYEQYF.

The V gene is TRBV10-3, the J gene TRBJ2-3, with TRBD2 matching 9 bases. V gave up 6 bases and J gave up 1 base; unmatched junction bases: 5. CDR1 is ENHRY and CDR2 is SYGVKD in the germline V gene. The CDR3 sequence is 15 residues long. The CDR3 is CAISAREGRTDTQYF. The CDR3 coding sequence is TGTGCCATCAGCGCGCGGGAGGGCCGCACAGATACGCAGTATTTT.

V gene TRBV10-1 combines with J gene TRBJ2-3; 11 positions agree with TRBD2. Germline V gene lookup returns CDR1 WNHNN and CDR2 SYGVQD (reference sequence). Unmatched junction bases numbered 8, after V lost 6 bases and J lost 6 bases. This CDR3 is built from 15 residues. DNA for the CDR3: TGCGCCAGCAGCTTAGCGGGAGGGCCTTATGATACGCAGTATTTT. Residues: CASSLAGGPYDTQYF.

The CDR3 loop reads CASSGRTGIAGELFF. CDR3 sequence (DNA): TGTGCCAGCAGTGGCCGGACAGGGATTGCCGGGGAGCTGTTTTTT. This chain joins TRBV6-1 and TRBJ2-2; 8 bases align to TRBD1. The CDR3 has 15 amino acids. CDR1 MNHNS and CDR2 SASEGT come from the germline V gene. V shed 4 bases, J shed 6 bases, and the junction held 7 bases outside the gene matches.